This TCR beta chain was recovered during a study of cytomegalovirus exposure and HLA in healthy donors. General study findings and limits: In a later analysis, HLA-associated beta chains showed higher expansion and lower generation probabilities than comparable chains. Accurate predictions that matched the HLA-A and HLA-B alleles of most subjects were reportedly made from TCR beta sequences. A later look showed TCR association rates differing by HLA locus, highest for DRB1 and lowest for HLA-C.

The primer mix had 60 Vbeta and 13 Jbeta primers. Some clones are missing from TCRdb's copy, which holds only in-frame ones; the method was immunoSEQ multiplex PCR. The sample contains about 80,000 clones, over 65% of which appear only once. Trimming stripped 4 bases from V and 4 bases from J, with 13 bases between. The length of the CDR3 is 14 residues. Germline V gene data show CDR1 as SEHNR and CDR2 as FQNEAQ (reference sequence). Turning to this clone: Antigen: not known.

The rearrangement joins TRBV7-9 to TRBJ2-5; D might be TRBD1 (6 bases). Sequencing input: PBMCs. This receptor was identified in a man aged 50 to 60 in good health and CMV-seronegative. CDR3 nucleotides: TGTGCCAGCAGCTGGGGGACATTGAGAGAGACCCAGTACTTC. Translating gives CASSWGTLRETQYF.